This TCR beta chain stems from a study of blood T cell repertoires in COVID-19. As for the study in general: Some COVID-19 samples were acute and others convalescent; all came from the United States, Italy and Spain. Nucleic acid was either cDNA or gDNA, and it came from T cells, B-cell-depleted T cells, or PBMCs.

Original data processing: By means of reference gene primer amplification, nucleated cell counts were estimated. Libraries were prepared by immunoSEQ multiplex PCR; TCRdb keeps only in-frame clonotypes and omits some of them. V, J and clone size are taken as reported in that table, and D and trimming were inferred from the DNA itself. The sample lists about 240,000 clones; around 81% were seen once. V was trimmed by 1 base and J by 4 bases, leaving 5 bases between them. Per germline, CDR1 SNHLY and CDR2 FYNNEI. This CDR3 is 13 amino acids long. The J gene is TRBJ2-1, the V gene TRBV2; D gene unclear. Sequencing was performed on peripheral blood. The sequence derives from an older woman with active or convalescent COVID-19. Here the CDR3 reads CASSEGGYNEQFF. The DNA of the CDR3 is TGTGCCAGCAGTGAAGGAGGATACAATGAGCAGTTCTTC.